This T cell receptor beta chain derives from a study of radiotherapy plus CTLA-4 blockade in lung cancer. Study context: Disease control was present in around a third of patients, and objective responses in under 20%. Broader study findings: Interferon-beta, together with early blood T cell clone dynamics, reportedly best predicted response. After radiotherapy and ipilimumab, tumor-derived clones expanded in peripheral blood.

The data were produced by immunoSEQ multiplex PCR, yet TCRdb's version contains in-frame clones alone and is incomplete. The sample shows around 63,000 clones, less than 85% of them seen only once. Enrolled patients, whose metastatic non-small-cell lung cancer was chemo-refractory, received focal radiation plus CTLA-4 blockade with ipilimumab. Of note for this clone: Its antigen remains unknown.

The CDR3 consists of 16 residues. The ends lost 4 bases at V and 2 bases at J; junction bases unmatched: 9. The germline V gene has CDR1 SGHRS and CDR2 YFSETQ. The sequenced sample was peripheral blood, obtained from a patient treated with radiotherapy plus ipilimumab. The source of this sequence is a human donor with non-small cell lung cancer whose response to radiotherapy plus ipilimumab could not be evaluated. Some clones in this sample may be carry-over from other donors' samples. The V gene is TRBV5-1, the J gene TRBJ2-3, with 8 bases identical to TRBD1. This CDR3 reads CASSLPGQGTTDTQYF. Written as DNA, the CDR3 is TGCGCCAGCAGCCTCCCCGGACAGGGTACCACAGATACGCAGTATTTT.